This note documents a single T cell receptor (beta chain) sequence. The CDR3 contains 12 residues. V lost 4 bases to trimming and J lost 5 bases, with 8 bases between them. Per the germline V gene, CDR1 is SGHTA and CDR2 is FQGNSA. Authors' analysis steps: Reference gene primers were amplified, and this amplification served to estimate nucleated cell counts. Assay used: immunoSEQ multiplex PCR; TCRdb lists only in-frame clones, some missing. V, J and clone size are taken as reported in that table, and D and trimming were inferred from the DNA itself. This sample carries more than 95,000 clones, approximately 83% of them seen once, and the ten largest clones take 2.5% to 4%. This entry is derived from a study of blood T cell repertoires in COVID-19. On the study more broadly: Some COVID-19 samples were acute and others convalescent; all came from the United States, Italy and Spain. T cells, B-cell-depleted T cells, or PBMCs provided the cDNA or gDNA that served as material.

This clonotype was sampled from a woman older than 75 with active or convalescent COVID-19. The sample was peripheral blood. The V call is TRBV7-2, the J call TRBJ1-2; a weak D match, TRBD1 (5 bases). CDR3 coding DNA: TGTGCCAGCAGCTCGACAGCATATGGCTACACCTTC. It is translated as CASSSTAYGYTF. Full variable domain (remainder filled in from reference TRBV7-2 and TRBJ1-2): GAGVSQSPSNKVTEKGKDVELRCDPISGHTALYWYRQSLGQGLEFLIYFQGNSAPDKSGLPSDRFSAERTGGSVSTLTIQRTQQEDSAVYLCASSSTAYGYTFGSGTRLTVV.